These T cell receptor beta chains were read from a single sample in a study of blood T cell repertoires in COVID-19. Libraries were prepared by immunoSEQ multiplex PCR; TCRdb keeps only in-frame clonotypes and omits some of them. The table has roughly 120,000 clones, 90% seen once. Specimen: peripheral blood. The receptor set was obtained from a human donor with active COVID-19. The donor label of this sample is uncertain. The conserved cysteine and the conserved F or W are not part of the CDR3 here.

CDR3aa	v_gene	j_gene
ASSGQTGVNTEAF	TRBV27	TRBJ1-1
ASSQVGSRYGYT	TRBV3-1/TRBV3-2	TRBJ1-2
ATSSASGNTIY	TRBV15	TRBJ1-3
SVEDFVGTGGYGYT	TRBV29-1	TRBJ1-2
ASSLTGTERAF	TRBV7-8	TRBJ1-1
ASSSQTGGDTDTQY	TRBV7-9	TRBJ2-3
ASRGGSNQPQH	TRBV19	TRBJ1-5
ASSEGQTFYEQY	TRBV6-1	TRBJ2-7
ASSPHTYNEQF	TRBV14	TRBJ2-1
ATSRRGVQETQY	TRBV15	TRBJ2-5
ASSQDGPGQGALGEKLF	TRBV4-3	TRBJ1-4
ASRGAGSNYGYT	TRBV2	TRBJ1-2
ASSSLLAGGQETQY	TRBV27	TRBJ2-5
ASSFPKGQGNYGYT	TRBV9	TRBJ1-2
ASSFGTGNSPLH	TRBV27	TRBJ1-6
ASSPPWGHNTEAF	TRBV18	TRBJ1-1
ASGSGGSQETQY	TRBV7-2	TRBJ2-5
ASSDGQDYGYT	TRBV9	TRBJ1-2
ASSLAWTDFSGNTIY	TRBV7-6	TRBJ1-3
ASTPSGGHYNEQF	TRBV9	TRBJ2-1
ASSPEGVSVGYNEQF	TRBV7-6	TRBJ2-1
ASSSDRGRNEKLF	TRBV5-4	TRBJ1-4
ASSLNRYEQY	TRBV7-2	TRBJ2-7
ASSGFKTSGEHEQF	TRBV2	TRBJ2-1
ASSLTGTSNTGELF	TRBV7-2	TRBJ2-2
AISAGSGYTEAF	TRBV10-3	TRBJ1-1
ASSDRYNEQF	TRBV19	TRBJ2-1
ASSATGSNEKLF	TRBV28	TRBJ1-4
ASKHTETQY	TRBV2	TRBJ2-5
ASSLGLKTGAEETEAF	TRBV7-9	TRBJ1-1
ASSLGGSGAGEQY	TRBV5-1	TRBJ2-7
ASSFRQGDYGYT	TRBV27	TRBJ1-2
ASSLWGQGESVYEQY	TRBV5-4	TRBJ2-7
ASSAQGLGNTEAF	TRBV7-9	TRBJ1-1
SGSHTEAF	TRBV29-1	TRBJ1-1
ASSLGGRSYEQY	TRBV5-6	TRBJ2-7
ASSVQVPNEKLF	TRBV5-1	TRBJ1-4
ASSLAGGSSYEQY	TRBV5-4	TRBJ2-7
ASSSPGLAGRGNEQF	TRBV6-2/TRBV6-3	TRBJ2-1
ASMVTGFSYEQY	TRBV28	TRBJ2-7
ASSLYPGIQY	TRBV28	TRBJ2-4
ASSARQVEKLF	TRBV12-3/TRBV12-4	TRBJ1-4
ASSPRTGGQETQY	TRBV9	TRBJ2-5
ASSKVRGNQPQH	TRBV2	TRBJ1-5
ASSSRTSTSGGAYNEQF	TRBV6-2/TRBV6-3	TRBJ2-1
ASSVRSSTDTQY	TRBV5-1	TRBJ2-3